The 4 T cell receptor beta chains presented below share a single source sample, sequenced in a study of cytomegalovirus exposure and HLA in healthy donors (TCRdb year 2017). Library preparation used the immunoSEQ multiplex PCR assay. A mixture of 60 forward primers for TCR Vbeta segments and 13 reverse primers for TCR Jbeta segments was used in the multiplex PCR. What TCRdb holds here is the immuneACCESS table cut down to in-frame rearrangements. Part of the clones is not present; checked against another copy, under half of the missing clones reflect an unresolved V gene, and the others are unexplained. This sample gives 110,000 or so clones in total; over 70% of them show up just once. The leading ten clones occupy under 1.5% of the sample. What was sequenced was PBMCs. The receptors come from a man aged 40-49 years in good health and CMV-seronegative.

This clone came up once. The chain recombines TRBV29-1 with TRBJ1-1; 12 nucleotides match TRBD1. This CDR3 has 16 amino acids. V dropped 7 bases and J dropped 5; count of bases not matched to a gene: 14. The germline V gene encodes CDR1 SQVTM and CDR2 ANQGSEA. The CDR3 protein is CSGGRDRGPGGTEAFF. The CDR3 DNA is TGCAGCGGTGGTAGGGACAGGGGGCCTGGCGGGACTGAAGCTTTCTTT.

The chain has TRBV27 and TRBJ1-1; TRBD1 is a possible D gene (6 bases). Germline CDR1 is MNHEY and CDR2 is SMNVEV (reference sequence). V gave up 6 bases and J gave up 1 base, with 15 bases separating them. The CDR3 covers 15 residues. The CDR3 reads CASSLSGTQNTEAFF. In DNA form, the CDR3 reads TGTGCCAGCAGCCTCTCCGGGACACAGAACACTGAAGCTTTCTTT.

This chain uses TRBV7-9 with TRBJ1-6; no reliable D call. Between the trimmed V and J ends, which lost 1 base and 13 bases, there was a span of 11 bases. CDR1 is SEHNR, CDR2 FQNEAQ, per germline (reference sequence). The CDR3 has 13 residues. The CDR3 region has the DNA TGTGCCAGCAGCTTAGTCCCGGGGAGTCCCCTCCACTTT. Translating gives CASSLVPGSPLHF.

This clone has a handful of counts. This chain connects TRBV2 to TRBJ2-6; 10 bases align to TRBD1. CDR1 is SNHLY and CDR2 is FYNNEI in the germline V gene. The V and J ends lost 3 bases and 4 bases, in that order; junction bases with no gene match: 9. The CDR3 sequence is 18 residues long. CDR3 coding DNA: TGTGCCAGCAGTGATCCGGGACAGGGGATTAGGGGGGCCAACGTCCTGACTTTC. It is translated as CASSDPGQGIRGANVLTF.